One sample yielded the 17 T cell receptor beta chains listed below, sequenced in a study of cytomegalovirus exposure and HLA in healthy donors. Primers for the PCR totalled 60 Vbeta and 13 Jbeta. Repertoires were generated with immunoSEQ multiplex PCR, while TCRdb's copy carries only in-frame clones and drops some. The sample consists of some 100,000 clones, around three quarters of them appearing once. The sequencing input was PBMCs. These receptors all stem from a man aged 50-60 years in good health and CMV-seropositive.

V usage is TRBV14 and J usage is TRBJ2-7, with D unclear. CDR3 length: 11 residues. Germline CDR1 reads SGHDN; CDR2 reads FVKESK. Trimming removed 4 bases at V and 4 bases at J, with 5 bases between. CDR3: CASSPGYEQYF. In nucleotides, the CDR3 is TGTGCCAGCAGCCCCGGGTACGAGCAGTACTTC.

This rearrangement joins TRBV5-4 to TRBJ1-1; 7 bases are a match to TRBD1. The J segment lost 11 bases and the V segment lost 5 bases, leaving 18 bases of the junction unmatched. CDR3 length equals 15 residues. Germline CDR1 reads SGHNT; CDR2 reads YYREEE (reference sequence). CDR3 sequence (DNA): TGTGCCAGCAGTTACGATCCCGGGACAGCCAGGGGGGCTTTCTTT. The encoded protein is CASSYDPGTARGAFF.

The rearrangement links TRBV6-4 to TRBJ1-1; TRBD1 matches at 9 bases. Germline trimming cut 2 bases from V and 6 bases from J; bases unmatched to any gene: 7. The germline V gene has CDR1 MRHNA and CDR2 SNTAGT. The CDR3 totals 15 residues. DNA for the CDR3: TGTGCCAGCAGTGACCCAGACAGGGGGGGGGCTGAAGCTTTCTTT. This translates into CASSDPDRGGAEAFF.

The sample holds a few counts of this clone. The chain uses TRBV6-5 and TRBJ2-1; tentative D call: TRBD1 (5 bases). Trimming shortened V by 0 bases and J by 7 bases, and 10 bases separated the two germline ends. Per germline, CDR1 MNHEY and CDR2 SVGAGI. The CDR3 is made up of 14 amino acids. The CDR3 sequence is CASSYSKRTNEQFF. The CDR3, as DNA: TGTGCCAGCAGTTACTCCAAGAGGACAAATGAGCAGTTCTTC.

The V and J genes are TRBV4-3 and TRBJ1-2; D is uncertain. The CDR3 covers 13 residues. Germline lookup yields CDR1 LGHNA and CDR2 YSLEER. Trimming cost V 1 base and J 7 bases, with 10 bases left between them. The CDR3 bases are TGCGCCAGCAGCCAAGTGATTCTCGGTGGCTACACCTTC. Residues: CASSQVILGGYTF.

V and J are TRBV29-1 and TRBJ2-1, with 7 bases fitting TRBD2. There are 14 residues in the CDR3. The J segment lost 5 bases and the V segment lost 3 bases, leaving 7 bases of the junction unmatched. Looked up from germline, CDR1 is SQVTM and CDR2 is ANQGSEA. The CDR3 here is CSVDGGSPNNEQFF. CDR3 bases: TGCAGCGTTGATGGCGGGAGTCCAAACAATGAGCAGTTCTTC.

This clone is a singleton in its sample. The chain joins TRBV19 to TRBJ1-1; the D is unclear. V shed 5 bases and J shed 2 bases, with 12 bases lying between them. In germline, CDR1 is LNHDA, CDR2 SQIVND (reference sequence). The CDR3 has 14 amino acids. As DNA, the CDR3 is TGTGCCAGTAGTGCAACAGCATTAAACACTGAAGCTTTCTTT. This encodes CASSATALNTEAFF. Variable domain in full (rest from reference TRBV19 and TRBJ1-1): DGGITQSPKYLFRKEGQNVTLSCEQNLNHDAMYWYRQDPGQGLRLIYYSQIVNDFQKGDIAEGYSVSREKKESFPLTVTSAQKNPTAFYLCASSATALNTEAFFGQGTRLTVV.

Concerning this clone: The identical CDR3 is also encoded by other nucleotide sequences in the sample. The chain employs TRBV7-2 and TRBJ1-6, with D possibly being TRBD1 (5 bases). In germline, CDR1 is SGHTA, CDR2 FQGNSA. The CDR3 sequence is 14 residues long. V was cut by 2 bases and J by 5 bases, with 7 bases left in between. The CDR3: CASSLQQDNSPLHF. In DNA, the CDR3 is TGTGCCAGCAGCTTACAACAGGATAATTCACCCCTCCACTTT.

The chain recombines TRBV6-5 with TRBJ1-1; 7 positions agree with TRBD1. Unmatched junction bases numbered 6, after V lost 6 bases and J lost 2 bases. The CDR3 runs to 14 residues. Germline V gene sequence: CDR1 MNHEY, CDR2 SVGAGI. CDR3 region: CASRETGLNTEAFF. The CDR3 coding sequence is TGTGCCAGCAGAGAGACAGGGCTTAACACTGAAGCTTTCTTT.

The chain has TRBV5-4 and TRBJ1-6, with D uncertain. V was pared by 2 bases and J by 8 bases, with 5 bases between. The CDR3 runs to 12 residues. Germline V gene sequence: CDR1 SGHNT, CDR2 YYREEE (reference sequence). CDR3 DNA sequence: TGTGCCAGCAGCTTCCCGGATTCACCCCTCCACTTT. Its protein is CASSFPDSPLHF.

The chain uses TRBV27 and TRBJ2-1; perhaps TRBD2 as D (6 bases). With 2 bases removed from V and 6 bases from J, the gap between germline ends came to 11 bases. The CDR3 is 14 amino acids. Germline CDR1 is MNHEY and CDR2 is SMNVEV (reference sequence). CDR3 in amino acids: CASSLVLASNEQFF. DNA of the CDR3: TGTGCCAGCAGTTTAGTACTAGCTAGCAATGAGCAGTTCTTC.

There are a few counts of this clone. The CDR3 loop reads CASSLRIGTGSNTF. As DNA, the CDR3 is TGTGCCAGCAGTTTGCGGATTGGGACAGGGTCAAACACCTTC. J is TRBJ1-2 and V is TRBV28; 9 nucleotides line up with TRBD1. The junction had 11 bases not matched to a gene; V was cut back by 3 bases and J by 12 bases. The V gene's germline CDR1 is MDHEN and CDR2 SYDVKM. The CDR3 is made up of 14 amino acids.

The chain couples TRBV19 to TRBJ1-1, with D unresolved. The V end lost 5 bases, the J end lost 7 bases, and 14 bases lay between the germline ends. This CDR3 spans 13 amino acids. Germline V lookup: CDR1 LNHDA, CDR2 SQIVND (reference sequence). The DNA of the CDR3 is TGTGCCAGTAGTGCTGGGAGAAGGGTTGAAGCTTTCTTT. Protein sequence: CASSAGRRVEAFF. Full variable domain (rest looked up from reference TRBV19 and TRBJ1-1): DGGITQSPKYLFRKEGQNVTLSCEQNLNHDAMYWYRQDPGQGLRLIYYSQIVNDFQKGDIAEGYSVSREKKESFPLTVTSAQKNPTAFYLCASSAGRRVEAFFGQGTRLTVV.

The J gene is TRBJ1-1, the V gene TRBV15; D ambiguous. Trimming left V 5 bases short and J 0 bases short, with 13 bases between. The germline gives CDR1 LNHNV, CDR2 YYDKDF (reference sequence). The CDR3 spans 15 residues. The CDR3 sequence is CATSPARHMNTEAFF. DNA for the CDR3: TGTGCCACCAGCCCCGCCAGACACATGAACACTGAAGCTTTCTTT.

With regard to this clone: This same CDR3 is encoded by further DNA sequences in the sample. This chain uses TRBV30 with TRBJ1-1; D not resolved. CDR1 is GTSNPN and CDR2 is SVGIG in the germline V gene (reference sequence). The CDR3 has 12 amino acids. Trimming removed 1 base from V and 4 bases from J, with 7 bases in between. The DNA of the CDR3 is TGTGCCTGGAGTGCCCAGTCCACTGAAGCTTTCTTT. As protein: CAWSAQSTEAFF.

V gene TRBV28 combines with J gene TRBJ1-2, with 9 bases matching TRBD1. Germline V CDR1 and CDR2: MDHEN, SYDVKM. V lost 7 bases, J lost 11 bases, and 8 bases stayed unmatched. The CDR3 runs 12 residues. The CDR3 coding sequence is TGTGCCAGCACGAGGGACAGGGTAGTTTACACCTTC. Translating it yields CASTRDRVVYTF.

The chain employs TRBV7-9 and TRBJ1-6, with TRBD1 matching over 9 bases. J was trimmed by 11 bases and V by 5 bases; bases with no gene match: 7. The CDR3 covers 14 residues. Looked up from germline, CDR1 is SEHNR and CDR2 is FQNEAQ (reference sequence). CDR3 protein: CASSREGQGPPLHF. DNA of the CDR3: TGTGCCAGCAGCCGCGAGGGACAGGGACCACCCCTCCACTTT.